The clone carrying this T cell receptor (beta chain) has a handful of counts. The antigen remains unidentified. The CDR3 covers 14 residues. Unmatched junction bases numbered 9, after V lost 6 bases and J lost 5 bases. The germline V gene encodes CDR1 MDHEN and CDR2 SYDVKM. Noted time point: week 35, safety follow-up. The vaccine gave 300 ug of a 20-mer mutant IDH1 peptide subcutaneously per dose. This entry comes from a study of a mutant IDH1 vaccine in newly diagnosed glioma. Study overall: At week 47 came visit V13, while visit V12 had come at week 35.

Sequencing was performed with immunoSEQ multiplex PCR; in TCRdb, only in-frame clones are kept and a portion is missing. The data contain tens of thousands of clones, about 86% of them singletons. The TCR sequence derives from a middle-aged woman with glioma. Some clones in this sample may be carry-over from other donors' samples. The sequences come from PBMCs, collected from a glioma patient whose treatment included an IDH1 peptide vaccine. The chain employs TRBV28 and TRBJ1-2; the match to TRBD1 covers 7 bases. The CDR3 here is CASSRLGQAYGYTF. In DNA, the CDR3 is TGTGCCAGCAGCCGCCTTGGACAGGCGTATGGCTACACCTTC.